This T cell receptor beta chain was sequenced for a study of T cell responses to AZD1222 COVID-19 vaccine. Study-wide results and limits: Baseline testing showed seropositivity in only six AZD1222 recipients. Spike was spanned by vaccine-associated CD4 TCRs, which were dominant at 160-218 and 743-854. The donor group comprised mostly white British people and more females; the analysis possibly underestimated clonal diversity. Within unmutated variant regions lay the reported targets of nearly half of spike-specific TCRs.

Repertoires were generated with immunoSEQ multiplex PCR, while TCRdb's copy carries only in-frame clones and drops some. The data show about 130,000 clones, more than 75% seen once. V was cut by 3 bases and J by 4 bases, with 16 bases left in between. The CDR3 length is 15 residues. Per the germline V gene, CDR1 is WSHSY and CDR2 is SAAADI. Comments on this clone: Antigen: not known.

The sample in question was peripheral blood, obtained on day 0 of AZD1222 vaccination. This chain links TRBV10-2 with TRBJ2-7; possibly TRBD1 for D (6 bases). The receptor was derived from an adult in good health. The CDR3 reads CASSDPGDASYEQYF. DNA of the CDR3: TGCGCCAGCAGTGATCCAGGGGACGCTTCTTACGAGCAGTACTTC.